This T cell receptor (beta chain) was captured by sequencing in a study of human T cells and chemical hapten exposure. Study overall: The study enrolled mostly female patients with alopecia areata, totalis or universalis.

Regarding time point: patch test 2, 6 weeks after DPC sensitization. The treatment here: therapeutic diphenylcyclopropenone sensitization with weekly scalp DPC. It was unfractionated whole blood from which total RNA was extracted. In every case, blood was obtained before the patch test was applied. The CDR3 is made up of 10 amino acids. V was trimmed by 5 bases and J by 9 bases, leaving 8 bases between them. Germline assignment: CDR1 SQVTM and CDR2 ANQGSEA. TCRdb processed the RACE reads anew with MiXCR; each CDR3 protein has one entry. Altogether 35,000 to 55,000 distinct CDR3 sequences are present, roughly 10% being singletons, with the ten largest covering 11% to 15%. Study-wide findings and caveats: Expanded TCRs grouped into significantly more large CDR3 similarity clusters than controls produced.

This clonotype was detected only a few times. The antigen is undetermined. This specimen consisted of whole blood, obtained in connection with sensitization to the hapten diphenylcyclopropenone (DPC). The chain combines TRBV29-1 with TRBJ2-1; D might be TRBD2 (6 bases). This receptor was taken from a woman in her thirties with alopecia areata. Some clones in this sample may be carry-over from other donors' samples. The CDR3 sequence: CSVKAGEQFF. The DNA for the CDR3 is TGCAGCGTTAAAGCGGGTGAGCAGTTCTTC.